This T cell receptor beta chain is drawn from a study of T cell repertoires in ileal Crohn's disease. Study-wide background: Thiopurines (approximately 10) or anti-TNF agents (approximately 19) were given postoperatively to about half.

On this clone itself: Its specificity is not known.

Clones were read by immunoSEQ multiplex PCR, and TCRdb kept only the in-frame ones, dropping some. The repertoire holds roughly 29,000 clones, with around 77% as singletons. General study results and limits: Sorted CD8 T cells held more high-frequency clones than CD4.

This sequence originates from an adult with Crohn's disease. The material sequenced was ileal tissue.

DNA of the CDR3: TGCGCCAGCAGCTTCACGACAGGCCTGGAGCAGTACTTC. Protein sequence: CASSFTTGLEQYF. This chain connects TRBV5-1 to TRBJ2-7; D possibly corresponds to TRBD1 (6 bases). The CDR3 extends over 13 amino acids. Germline CDR1 is SGHRS and CDR2 is YFSETQ. V lost 2 bases and J 7 bases, leaving 13 bases between the germline ends.